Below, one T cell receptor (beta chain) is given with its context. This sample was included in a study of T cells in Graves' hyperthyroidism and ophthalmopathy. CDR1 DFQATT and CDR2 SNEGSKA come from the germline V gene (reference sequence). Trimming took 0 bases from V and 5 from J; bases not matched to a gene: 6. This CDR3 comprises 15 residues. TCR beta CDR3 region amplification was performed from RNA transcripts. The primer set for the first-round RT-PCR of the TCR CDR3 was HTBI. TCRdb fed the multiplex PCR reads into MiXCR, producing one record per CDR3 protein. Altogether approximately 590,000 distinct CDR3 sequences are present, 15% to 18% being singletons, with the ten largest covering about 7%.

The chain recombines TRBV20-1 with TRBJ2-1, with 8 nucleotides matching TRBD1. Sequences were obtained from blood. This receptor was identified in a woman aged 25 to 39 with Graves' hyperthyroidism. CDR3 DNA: TGCAGTGCTAGAGATCACGGACAGGGCGACAATGAGCAGTTCTTC. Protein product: CSARDHGQGDNEQFF.